The clone carrying this T cell receptor (beta chain) was detected many times. An oligo carrying a UMI was ligated to the cDNA 3' end. First-round PCR used around 4 cycles and beta primers RC1.1 and RC1.2 covering TRBC1 and TRBC2. TCRdb processed the UMI-ligation and nested PCR reads anew with MiXCR; each CDR3 protein has one entry. The table lists tens of thousands of distinct CDR3 sequences, roughly 12% of them singletons. This sample is part of a study of quantifying T cell responses using KT2 cells. Turning to the study itself: TCR alpha and beta constant-region primers primed reverse transcription of RNA.

KT2, a clone with a known TCR, was spiked into unfractionated PBMC. The junction had 6 bases not matched to a gene; V was cut back by 5 bases and J by 7 bases. The CDR3 runs to 14 residues. The sequence was collected from a human donor. What was sequenced was PBMCs spiked with cells of the T cell clone KT2. The chain carries TRBV12-3 or TRBV12-4 and TRBJ2-7; 12 bases map to TRBD1. The CDR3 protein is CASSPGQGAREQYF. The CDR3 coding sequence is TGTGCCAGCAGTCCGGGACAGGGGGCTCGGGAGCAGTACTTC.